This TCR beta chain comes out of a study of T cell repertoires in aging, cancer and after chemotherapy. Study-level information: Six age groups, ranging from 30 or younger to 70 or older, included the donors. The study, taken as a whole, reports: Untreated cancer patients had significantly lower blood TCR diversity than age-matched healthy donors. These repertoire data do not allow conclusions about immunological memory after chemotherapy.

Rearranged V-D-J TRB sequences were amplified with a mixed TRB-A/B primer pool. Using its own MiXCR run on the multiplex PCR reads, TCRdb lists one record per CDR3 protein. The sample consists of roughly 2,000 distinct CDR3 sequences, 20% to 30% of them appearing once. The template was genomic DNA from peripheral blood, not RNA. Judged by abundance, this clonotype is medium-sized (0.01 to 0.1%). Its antigen is not identified. V lost 0 bases and J 7 bases, leaving 15 bases between the germline ends. The germline V gene has CDR1 MNHEY and CDR2 SMNVEV (reference sequence). There are 15 residues in the CDR3.

This receptor was taken from a human donor with a solid tumor. Sequencing used blood. This rearrangement joins TRBV27 to TRBJ1-2, with D perhaps TRBD1 (5 bases). CDR3 nucleotides: TGTGCCAGCAGTTTATCATACGGGGGAGGCGCTGGCTACACCTTC. Its translation: CASSLSYGGGAGYTF.